What follows are 4 T cell receptor beta chains derived from one specimen sequenced in a study of blood T cell repertoires in COVID-19. TCRdb keeps only in-frame clones here, not all; method: immunoSEQ multiplex PCR. The table includes over 130,000 clones, 75% to 80% detected once. Sequencing was done on a sample of PBMCs or T cells enriched from blood (not recorded which). Receptors were obtained from a woman between 45 and 65 years old who had recovered from COVID-19.

The V call is TRBV19, the J call TRBJ2-7; TRBD2 might be the D (6 bases). V was shortened by 5 bases and J by 2 bases, with 13 bases between the two germline ends. The CDR3 runs 14 residues. The germline V gene encodes CDR1 LNHDA and CDR2 SQIVND (reference sequence). The CDR3, as DNA: TGTGCCAGTAGTCTTTACGGGACTCCCTACGAGCAGTACTTC. Its translation is CASSLYGTPYEQYF. Full variable domain (remainder filled in from reference TRBV19 and TRBJ2-7): DGGITQSPKYLFRKEGQNVTLSCEQNLNHDAMYWYRQDPGQGLRLIYYSQIVNDFQKGDIAEGYSVSREKKESFPLTVTSAQKNPTAFYLCASSLYGTPYEQYFGPGTRLTVT.

The chain has TRBV25-1 and TRBJ2-7; 10 bases are a match to TRBD1. J gave up 3 bases and V 6 bases, and 11 bases lay outside the gene matches. CDR1 is MGHDK and CDR2 is SYGVNS in the germline V gene. The CDR3 runs 16 residues. The CDR3 sequence is CASRADRGLPGYEQYF. The CDR3 DNA is TGTGCCAGCAGGGCTGACAGGGGGCTGCCCGGCTACGAGCAGTACTTC.

The chain recombines TRBV5-1 with TRBJ2-3, with 7 bases matching TRBD1. This CDR3 comprises 16 residues. V was clipped by 3 bases and J by 0 bases; unmatched bases: 7. Germline V gives CDR1 SGHRS, CDR2 YFSETQ. The CDR3 coding sequence is TGCGCCAGCAGCTCGACAGGGAGCGTCAGCACAGATACGCAGTATTTT. This codes for CASSSTGSVSTDTQYF.

The chain uses TRBV7-9 and TRBJ2-1, with D perhaps TRBD2 (6 bases). In germline, CDR1 is SEHNR, CDR2 FQNEAQ (reference sequence). The CDR3 spans 15 residues. The V and J ends lost 6 bases and 4 bases respectively, with 16 bases between them. The CDR3 loop is CASSPGTGGYNEQFF. The CDR3, as DNA: TGTGCCAGCAGTCCCGGGACTGGTGGGTACAATGAGCAGTTCTTC.